This T cell receptor (beta chain) was sequenced in a study of shared clonotypes between healthy human individuals. A word on this clone: This sample includes further DNA sequences coding for the same CDR3.

V was pared by 1 base and J by 0 bases, with 8 bases between. The CDR3 runs 15 residues. Germline loops: CDR1 SGHAT, CDR2 FQNNGV. TCRdb keeps only in-frame clones here, not all; method: immunoSEQ multiplex PCR. The sample lists fewer than 3 million clones; 92% were seen once. The chain joins TRBV11-2 to TRBJ2-3, with a weak D call TRBD2 (6 bases). The sample comprised naive CD4+ T cells from PBMCs. Subset: CD45RA+ positively selected. This clonotype was obtained from a man aged 18 to 30 in good health. Some clones in this sample may be carry-over from other donors' samples. Here the CDR3 reads CASSLAGLSTDTQYF. The CDR3 coding sequence is TGTGCCAGCAGCTTAGCGGGACTTAGCACAGATACGCAGTATTTT.